This TCR beta chain was recovered during a study of human T cells and chemical hapten exposure (dated by TCRdb to 2020 to 2023). Regarding the complete study: For sensitization, 2% DPC in acetone was applied to a 2 cm by 2 cm area of upper inner arm skin. Throughout the study period of roughly five months, patients also received therapeutic DPC doses to the scalp every week. Patch testing was done on the upper back using Finn chambers containing 0.01% DPC, and results were scored after 6 days according to International Contact Dermatitis Research Group standards. The patient cohort, mostly female, included alopecia areata with under or over 50% scalp involvement, alopecia totalis and alopecia universalis. The libraries were sequenced as a pool, and the TCR yield per sample differed mostly because of small variations in library volumes within the pool. In alopecia patients, the study followed how the peripheral blood TCR repertoire changed in vivo over primary and secondary sensitization to diphenylcyclopropenone (DPC), a hapten. Blood was sampled from patients pre-sensitization (week 0) and at 2, 6 and about 24 weeks after DPC sensitization. For TCR sequencing, blood came from 25 to 35 alopecia patients at anywhere from one to four time points (pre-sensitization, 2, 6 and 24 weeks). On the study overall, not on this receptor specifically: Compared with pre-sensitization or healthy control sets, expanded TCRs formed significantly more large CDR3 similarity clusters, which is consistent with antigen-driven responses. Because all patients had alopecia, a presumed autoimmune disease, the immune response of the patients might differ from that of healthy individuals. No change with DPC sensitization was found in the number of TCRs above 1 in 1000 frequency, and no evidence of global repertoire structure alterations was found. After repeated subsampling, changes were observed in the strength of the expansion versus patch-test correlation and in the threshold at which the correlation became significant. Patch test score correlated positively with the number of PT1 expanded TCRs, reaching significance at thresholds 8, 16 and 32 but not at 4.

The CDR1 and CDR2 encoded by the germline V gene are WSHSY and SAAADI. Cut back by 3 bases and 4 bases, the V and J ends lie 8 bases apart. Counted from cysteine to phenylalanine, this CDR3 has 13 amino acids. The entry retains the CDR3 DNA only, 39 bases that are in frame from base 1. The library was made by RACE. The listed sequencing device is NextSeq 500. During library preparation, unique molecular identifiers were attached to individual cDNA molecules so that TCRs could be counted quantitatively and reproducibly. Each blood RNA sample was used to sequence both TCR alpha and TCR beta chains. As for the authors' bioinformatics: Samples had a median of roughly 87,000 TCRs, with a range from roughly 23,224 to 750,000. V, J and CDR3 annotation of the TCR reads was carried out using the Decombinator software suite. For the PS versus PT1 abundance plots, all samples were subsampled to the same number of TCRs (28,000). TCRs were defined as expanded if absent before sensitization and observed at least eight times at the 2-week time point. TCRdb handled the public reads itself, with Q25 trimming in fastp and clone calling in MiXCR, and kept productive beta chains. Rows with one shared CDR3 protein collapse into an entry with the most common genes and DNA. The V and J calls here are based on TCRdb, not the publication. The sample table records approximately 80,000 distinct CDR3 sequences; approximately 13% of these occur just once. In total, the top ten clones hold approximately 5% of the sample.

Details on this clonotype: Its antigen remains undetermined. No base-level quality is on record; no much larger clone is a single base apart.

The time point label, as the study defines it: patch test 3, about 24 weeks after DPC sensitization. What this sample's treatment or condition label stands for: therapeutic diphenylcyclopropenone sensitization with weekly scalp DPC. At every patch-test visit, the blood draw took place before the patch test was put on. To be eligible, patients had to be aged 18 to 70, diagnosed with alopecia and judged suitable for DPC therapy, while pregnant patients were excluded. Unfractionated whole blood was collected in Tempus Blood RNA tubes, and total RNA was extracted from that blood. The sequence was obtained from a woman in her forties or fifties with alopecia areata. Some clones in this sample may be carry-over from other donors' samples. Recombination connected TRBV10-2 to TRBJ2-3, with no D gene named confidently. Here the sequenced sample was whole blood, taken in connection with sensitization to the hapten diphenylcyclopropenone (DPC). The nucleotide sequence is given as TGCGCCAGCAGTGAAAGACCCCCAGATACGCAGTATTTT. This encodes CASSERPPDTQYF.